The T cell receptor (beta chain) under discussion was sequenced for a study of graft-versus-host responses after intestinal transplantation. Clones were read by immunoSEQ multiplex PCR, and TCRdb kept only the in-frame ones, dropping some. The sample records about 100,000 clones, roughly 87% being singletons. Comment on this clone: Its antigen is undetermined.

The CDR3 is 15 amino acids. Germline V lookup: CDR1 MNHEY, CDR2 SVGAGI. V shed 6 bases, J shed 1 base, and the junction held 5 bases outside the gene matches. The material sequenced was unstimulated CD4+ T cells sorted from spleen or lymph node cells, taken before intestinal transplant. The clonotype was recovered from a human donor who received an intestinal transplant. The J gene is TRBJ2-1, the V gene TRBV6-5; 8 positions match TRBD2. The CDR3 DNA sequence: TGTGCCAGCAGCCGTAGCGGGGATTCCTACAATGAGCAGTTCTTC. This codes for CASSRSGDSYNEQFF.